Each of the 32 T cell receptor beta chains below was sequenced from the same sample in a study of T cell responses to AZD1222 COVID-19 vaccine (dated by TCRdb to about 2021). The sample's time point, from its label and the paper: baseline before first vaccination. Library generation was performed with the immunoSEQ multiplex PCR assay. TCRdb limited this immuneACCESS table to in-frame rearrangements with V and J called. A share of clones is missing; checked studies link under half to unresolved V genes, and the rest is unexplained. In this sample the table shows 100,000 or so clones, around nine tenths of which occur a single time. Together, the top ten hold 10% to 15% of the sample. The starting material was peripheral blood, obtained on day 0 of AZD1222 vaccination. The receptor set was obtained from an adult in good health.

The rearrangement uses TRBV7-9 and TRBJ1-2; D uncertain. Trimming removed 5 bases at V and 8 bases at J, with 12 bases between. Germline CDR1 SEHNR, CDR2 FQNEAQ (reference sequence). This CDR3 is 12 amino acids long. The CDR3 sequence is CASSLEVWGYTF. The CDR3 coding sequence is TGTGCCAGCAGCCTCGAAGTCTGGGGCTACACCTTC.

The CDR3: CASSLRVVAPGEQYF. The CDR3, as DNA: TGCGCCAGCAGCCTAAGGGTGGTAGCTCCAGGCGAGCAGTACTTC. The V call is TRBV4-3, the J call TRBJ2-7; unclear D gene. Germline CDR1 LGHNA, CDR2 YSLEER. CDR3 length: 15 residues. V lost 4 bases, J lost 6 bases, and 19 bases lay in between.

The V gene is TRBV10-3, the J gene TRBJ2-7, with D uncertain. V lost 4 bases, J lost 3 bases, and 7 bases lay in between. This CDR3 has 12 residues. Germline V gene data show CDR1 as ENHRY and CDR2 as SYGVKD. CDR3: CAISGTHYEQYF. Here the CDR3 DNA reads TGTGCCATCAGTGGGACCCACTACGAGCAGTACTTC.

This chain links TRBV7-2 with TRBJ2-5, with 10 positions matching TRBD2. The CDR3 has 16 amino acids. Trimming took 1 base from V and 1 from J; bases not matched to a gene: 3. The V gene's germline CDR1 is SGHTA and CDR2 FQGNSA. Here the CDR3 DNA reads TGTGCCAGCAGCTTAGGGACTAGCGGACGCCAAGAGACCCAGTACTTC. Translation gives CASSLGTSGRQETQYF. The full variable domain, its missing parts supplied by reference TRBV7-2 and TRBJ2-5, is GAGVSQSPSNKVTEKGKDVELRCDPISGHTALYWYRQSLGQGLEFLIYFQGNSAPDKSGLPSDRFSAERTGGSVSTLTIQRTQQEDSAVYLCASSLGTSGRQETQYFGPGTRLLVL.

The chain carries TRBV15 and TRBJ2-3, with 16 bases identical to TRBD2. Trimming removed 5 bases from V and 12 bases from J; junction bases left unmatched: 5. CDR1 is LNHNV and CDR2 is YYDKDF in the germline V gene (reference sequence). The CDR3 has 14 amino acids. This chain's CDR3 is CATSEGTSGRAQYF. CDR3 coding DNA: TGTGCCACCAGCGAAGGGACTAGCGGGAGGGCTCAGTATTTT.

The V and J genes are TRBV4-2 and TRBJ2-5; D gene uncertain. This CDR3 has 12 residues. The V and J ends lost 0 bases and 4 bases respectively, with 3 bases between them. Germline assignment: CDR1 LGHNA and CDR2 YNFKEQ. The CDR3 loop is CASSQDTETQYF. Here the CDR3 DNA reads TGTGCCAGCAGCCAAGATACAGAGACCCAGTACTTC.

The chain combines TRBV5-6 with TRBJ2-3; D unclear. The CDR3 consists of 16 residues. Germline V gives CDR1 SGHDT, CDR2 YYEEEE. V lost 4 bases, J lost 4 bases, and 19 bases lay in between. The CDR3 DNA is TGTGCCAGCAGCCTTCTGGAAGGAAGGATCGCAGATACGCAGTATTTT. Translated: CASSLLEGRIADTQYF. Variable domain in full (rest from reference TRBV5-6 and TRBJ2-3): DAGVTQSPTHLIKTRGQQVTLRCSPKSGHDTVSWYQQALGQGPQFIFQYYEEEERQRGNFPDRFSGHQFPNYSSELNVNALLLGDSALYLCASSLLEGRIADTQYFGPGTRLTVL.

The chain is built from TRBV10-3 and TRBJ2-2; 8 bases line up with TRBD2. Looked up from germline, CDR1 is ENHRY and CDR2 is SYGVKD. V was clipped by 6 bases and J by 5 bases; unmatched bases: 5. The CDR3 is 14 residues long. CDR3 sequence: CAIRGSGSTGELFF. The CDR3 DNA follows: TGTGCCATCAGGGGCAGCGGGAGTACCGGGGAGCTGTTTTTT.

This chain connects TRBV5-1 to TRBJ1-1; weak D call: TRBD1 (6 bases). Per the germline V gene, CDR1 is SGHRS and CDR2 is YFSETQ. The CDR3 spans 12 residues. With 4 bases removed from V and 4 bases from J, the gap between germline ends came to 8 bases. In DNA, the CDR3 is TGCGCCAGCAGCAAACAGGGCACTGAAGCTTTCTTT. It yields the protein CASSKQGTEAFF.

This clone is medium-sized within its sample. The CDR3 DNA reads as TGTGCCAGCTCGGGGAGGGGGACAGGGGGGAGAGAGCAGTACTTC. Its protein is CASSGRGTGGREQYF. The genes are TRBV28 and TRBJ2-7; 11 bases are shared with TRBD1. Trimming cost V 8 bases and J 7 bases; bases outside gene matches: 13. CDR1 MDHEN and CDR2 SYDVKM come from the germline V gene. CDR3 length: 15 amino acids.

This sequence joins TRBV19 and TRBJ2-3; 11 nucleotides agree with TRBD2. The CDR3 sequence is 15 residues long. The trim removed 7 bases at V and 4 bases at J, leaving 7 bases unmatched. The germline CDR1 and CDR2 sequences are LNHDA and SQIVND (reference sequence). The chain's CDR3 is CASTVTSGMSDTQYF. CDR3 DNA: TGTGCCAGTACAGTGACTAGCGGGATGTCAGATACGCAGTATTTT.

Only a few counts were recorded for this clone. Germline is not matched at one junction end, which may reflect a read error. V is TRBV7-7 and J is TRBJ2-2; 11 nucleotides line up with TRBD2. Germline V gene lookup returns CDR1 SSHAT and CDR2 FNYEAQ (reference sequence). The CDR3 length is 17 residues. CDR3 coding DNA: TGTGCTAGCAGCCTACGGACTAGCGGGCCGAACACCGGGGAGCTGTTTTTT. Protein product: CASSLRTSGPNTGELFF.

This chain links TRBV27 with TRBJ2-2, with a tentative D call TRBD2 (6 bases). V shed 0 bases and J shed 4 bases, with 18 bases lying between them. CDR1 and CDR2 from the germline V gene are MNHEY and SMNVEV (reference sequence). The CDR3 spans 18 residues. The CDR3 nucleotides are TGTGCCAGCAGTTTATCTCAACTAGCTAGATTTGGCACCGGGGAGCTGTTTTTT. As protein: CASSLSQLARFGTGELFF.

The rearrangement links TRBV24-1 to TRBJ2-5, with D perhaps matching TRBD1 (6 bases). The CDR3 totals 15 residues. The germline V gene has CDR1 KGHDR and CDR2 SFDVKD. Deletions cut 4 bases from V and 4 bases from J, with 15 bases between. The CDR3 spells CATSDSGQSGETQYF. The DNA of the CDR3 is TGTGCCACCAGTGACTCAGGACAGTCGGGAGAGACCCAGTACTTC.

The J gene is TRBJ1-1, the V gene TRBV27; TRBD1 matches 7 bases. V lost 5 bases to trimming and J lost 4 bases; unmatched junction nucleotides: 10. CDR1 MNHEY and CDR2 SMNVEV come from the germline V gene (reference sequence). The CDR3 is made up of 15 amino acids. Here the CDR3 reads CASSPRQGRGTEAFF. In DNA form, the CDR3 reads TGTGCCAGCAGTCCAAGACAGGGTCGGGGCACTGAAGCTTTCTTT.

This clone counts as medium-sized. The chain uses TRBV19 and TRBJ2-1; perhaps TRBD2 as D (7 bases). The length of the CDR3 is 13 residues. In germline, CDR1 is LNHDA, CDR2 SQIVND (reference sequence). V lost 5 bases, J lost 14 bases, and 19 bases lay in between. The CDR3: CASSPSGEGGEFF. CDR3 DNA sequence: TGTGCCAGTAGTCCTAGCGGAGAGGGGGGTGAGTTCTTC.

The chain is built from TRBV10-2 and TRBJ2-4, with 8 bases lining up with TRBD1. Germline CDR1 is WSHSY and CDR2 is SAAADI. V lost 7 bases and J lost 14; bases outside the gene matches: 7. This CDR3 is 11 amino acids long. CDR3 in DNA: TGCGCCAGCACCCAAGGGGGACAGGAGTACTTC. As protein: CASTQGGQEYF.

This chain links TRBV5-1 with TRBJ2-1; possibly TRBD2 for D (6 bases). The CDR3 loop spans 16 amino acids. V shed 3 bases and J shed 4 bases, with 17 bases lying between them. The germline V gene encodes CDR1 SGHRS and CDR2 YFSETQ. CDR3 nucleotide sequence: TGCGCCAGCAGCTCATTCGGACTAACCACGTACAATGAGCAGTTCTTC. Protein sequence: CASSSFGLTTYNEQFF.

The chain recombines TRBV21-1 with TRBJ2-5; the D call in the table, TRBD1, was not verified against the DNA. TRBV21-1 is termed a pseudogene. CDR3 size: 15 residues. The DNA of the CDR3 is TGTGCCAGCAGTCCGGGACAGGGGGGAGGTGAGACCCAGTACTTC. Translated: CASSPGQGGGETQYF.

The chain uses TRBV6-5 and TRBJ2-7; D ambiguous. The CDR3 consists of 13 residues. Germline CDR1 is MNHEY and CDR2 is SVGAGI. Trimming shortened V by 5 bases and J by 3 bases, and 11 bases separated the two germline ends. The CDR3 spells CASSRTDYYEQYF. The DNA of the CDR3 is TGTGCCAGCAGTAGAACGGATTACTACGAGCAGTACTTC.

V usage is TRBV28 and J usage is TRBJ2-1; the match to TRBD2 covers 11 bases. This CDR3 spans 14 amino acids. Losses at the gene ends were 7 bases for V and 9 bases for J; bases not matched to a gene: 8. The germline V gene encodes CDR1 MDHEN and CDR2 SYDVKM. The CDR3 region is CASTPGGTSGEQFF. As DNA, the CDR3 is TGTGCCAGCACTCCAGGAGGGACTAGCGGTGAGCAGTTCTTC.

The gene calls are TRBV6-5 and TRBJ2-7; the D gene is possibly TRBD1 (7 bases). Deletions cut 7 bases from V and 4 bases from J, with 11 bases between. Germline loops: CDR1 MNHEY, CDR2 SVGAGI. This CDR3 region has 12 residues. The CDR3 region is CASKAGGYEQYF. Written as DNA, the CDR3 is TGTGCCAGCAAGGCAGGGGGGTACGAGCAGTACTTC.

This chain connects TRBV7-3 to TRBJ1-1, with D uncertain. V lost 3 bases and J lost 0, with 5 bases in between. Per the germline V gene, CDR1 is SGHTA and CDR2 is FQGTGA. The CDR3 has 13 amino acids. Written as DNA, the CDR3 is TGTGCCAGCAGCTTTCAGGTGAACACTGAAGCTTTCTTT. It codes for CASSFQVNTEAFF.

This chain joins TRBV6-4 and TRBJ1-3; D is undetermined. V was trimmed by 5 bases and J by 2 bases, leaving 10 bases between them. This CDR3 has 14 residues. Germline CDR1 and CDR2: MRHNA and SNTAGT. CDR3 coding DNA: TGTGCCAGCAGTCCTGACCCGGCTGGAAACACCATATATTTT. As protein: CASSPDPAGNTIYF.

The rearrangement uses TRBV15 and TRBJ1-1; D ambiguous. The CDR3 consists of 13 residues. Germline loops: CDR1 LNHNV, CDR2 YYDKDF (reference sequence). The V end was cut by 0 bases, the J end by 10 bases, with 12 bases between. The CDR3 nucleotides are TGTGCCACCAGCAGAGATTTGCCAAGTCGAGCTTTCTTT. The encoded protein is CATSRDLPSRAFF.

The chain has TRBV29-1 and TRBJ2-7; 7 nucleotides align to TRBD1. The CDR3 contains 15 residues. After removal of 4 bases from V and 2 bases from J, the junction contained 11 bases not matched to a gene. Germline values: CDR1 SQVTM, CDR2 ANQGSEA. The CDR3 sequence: CSVVAPRGSPYEQYF. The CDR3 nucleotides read TGCAGCGTTGTTGCCCCCAGGGGGTCTCCCTACGAGCAGTACTTC.

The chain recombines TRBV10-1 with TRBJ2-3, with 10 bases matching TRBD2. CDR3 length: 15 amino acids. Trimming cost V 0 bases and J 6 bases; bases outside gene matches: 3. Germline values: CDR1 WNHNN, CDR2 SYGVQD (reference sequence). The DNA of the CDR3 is TGCGCCAGCAGTGAGTCCGGGACTAGCGATGATACGCAGTATTTT. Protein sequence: CASSESGTSDDTQYF.

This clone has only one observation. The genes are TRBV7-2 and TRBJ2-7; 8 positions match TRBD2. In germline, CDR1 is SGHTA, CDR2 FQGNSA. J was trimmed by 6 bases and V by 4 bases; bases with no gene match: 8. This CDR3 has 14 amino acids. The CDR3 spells CASSWTSTAGEQYF. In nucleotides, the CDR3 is TGTGCCAGCAGCTGGACTAGCACCGCTGGCGAGCAGTACTTC.

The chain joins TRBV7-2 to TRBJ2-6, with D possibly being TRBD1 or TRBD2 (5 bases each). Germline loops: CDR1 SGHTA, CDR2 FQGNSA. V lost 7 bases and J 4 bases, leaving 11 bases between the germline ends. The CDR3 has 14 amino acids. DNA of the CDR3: TGTGCCAGCATCGGGGACCCCGGGGCCAACGTCCTGACTTTC. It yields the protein CASIGDPGANVLTF.

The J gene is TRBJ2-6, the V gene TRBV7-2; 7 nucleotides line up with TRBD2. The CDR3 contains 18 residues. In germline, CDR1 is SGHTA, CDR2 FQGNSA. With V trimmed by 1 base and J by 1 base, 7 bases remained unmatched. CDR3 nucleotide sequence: TGTGCCAGCAGCTTAGATTCCGGCGGGAGATCTGGGGCCAACGTCCTGACTTTC. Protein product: CASSLDSGGRSGANVLTF. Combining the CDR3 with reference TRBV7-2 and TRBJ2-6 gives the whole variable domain GAGVSQSPSNKVTEKGKDVELRCDPISGHTALYWYRQSLGQGLEFLIYFQGNSAPDKSGLPSDRFSAERTGGSVSTLTIQRTQQEDSAVYLCASSLDSGGRSGANVLTFGAGSRLTVL.

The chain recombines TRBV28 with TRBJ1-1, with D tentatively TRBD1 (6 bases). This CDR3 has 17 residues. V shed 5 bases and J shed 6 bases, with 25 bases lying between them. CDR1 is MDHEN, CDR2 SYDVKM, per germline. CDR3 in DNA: TGTGCCAGCAGTCCTACAGGGTTCTTTAGCACGGTCGCTGAAGCTTTCTTT. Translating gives CASSPTGFFSTVAEAFF.

CDR3 DNA: TGTGCCAGCAGCTTAGGCCAGGAAGCTTTCTTT. Amino acids: CASSLGQEAFF. The chain has TRBV7-9 and TRBJ1-1; D gene unclear. The CDR3 covers 11 residues. CDR1 is SEHNR and CDR2 is FQNEAQ in the germline V gene (reference sequence). Between the trimmed V and J ends, which lost 1 base and 8 bases, there was a span of 5 bases.